Described below is a single TCR beta chain sequence and its context. The record originates from a study of shared clonotypes between healthy human individuals. CD45RO-negative CD8 cells positively selected for CCR7 made up the naive population, which excluded terminally differentiated effector memory CD45RA+ cells. TCRdb's table, derived via immunoSEQ multiplex PCR, lists solely in-frame clones and lacks some. The data contain roughly 2.1 million clones, under 95% of them singletons. Trimming took 1 base from V and 7 from J, leaving 11 bases between them. Germline CDR1 is ENHRY and CDR2 is SYGVKD. The CDR3 loop spans 14 amino acids.

The chain couples TRBV10-3 to TRBJ1-5; D not resolved. Sample: naive CD8+ T cells from PBMCs. The TCR originated in a man younger than 30 in good health. Some clones in this sample may be carry-over from other donors' samples. In nucleotides, the CDR3 is TGTGCCATCAGTGAGTTTGACCAAGGGCAGCCCCAGCATTTT. Protein: CAISEFDQGQPQHF.